Below, 4 T cell receptor beta chains from the same sample are listed, as sequenced in a study of preoperative IRX-2 immunotherapy in early breast cancer. Sequencing used immunoSEQ multiplex PCR; TCRdb keeps in-frame clones, though not all of them. The sample records over 25,000 clones, roughly 87% being singletons. Treatment here: preoperative locoregional IRX-2 cytokine immunotherapy. Sample: lymph node tissue, taken from a patient treated with IRX-2 immunotherapy. The receptors were sampled from a human donor with breast cancer.

Written as DNA, the CDR3 is TGTGCCTGGGCGGAAAGCCCAACTAATGAAAAACTGTTTTTT. Its protein product is CAWAESPTNEKLFF. V usage is TRBV30 and J usage is TRBJ1-4; no clear D. Germline loops: CDR1 GTSNPN, CDR2 SVGIG (reference sequence). Trimming pared 5 bases from V and 0 bases from J, leaving 10 bases between. This CDR3 has 14 residues.

The J gene is TRBJ2-6, the V gene TRBV28, with D perhaps matching TRBD1 or TRBD2 (5 bases each). Germline CDR1 MDHEN, CDR2 SYDVKM. The V end lost 4 bases, the J end lost 4 bases, and 8 bases lay between the germline ends. The CDR3 is 14 amino acids. CDR3 bases: TGTGCCAGCAGTTGGGGGTCAGGGGCCAACGTCCTGACTTTC. Protein sequence: CASSWGSGANVLTF.

The chain joins TRBV11-3 to TRBJ1-3, with unresolved D. Germline-derived CDR1 and CDR2 are SGHNT and YENEEA. V was clipped by 5 bases and J by 0 bases, with 8 bases between them. This CDR3 region has 14 residues. CDR3 sequence: CASSLGVSGNTIYF. In nucleotides, the CDR3 is TGTGCCAGCAGCCTGGGCGTCTCTGGAAACACCATATATTTT.

This clone was seen only once. The chain couples TRBV18 to TRBJ1-1; D is possibly TRBD1 (5 bases). Trimming shortened V by 5 bases and J by 8 bases, and 15 bases separated the two germline ends. Germline CDR1 reads KGHSH; CDR2 reads LQKENI. The length of the CDR3 is 13 residues. The CDR3: CASSGGVITEAFF. The CDR3 coding sequence is TGTGCCAGCTCAGGGGGGGTTATCACCGAAGCTTTCTTT.